Listed below are T cell receptor beta chains from one sample, sequenced in a study of ipilimumab plus nivolumab after autologous stem cell transplantation. Data came from immunoSEQ multiplex PCR; TCRdb stores just in-frame clones and leaves some out. The table includes about 21,000 clones, 77% detected once. The sample in question was PBMCs, obtained in a trial of ipilimumab plus nivolumab as post-transplant consolidation. These receptor sequences come from a male donor with diffuse large B-cell lymphoma. Both conserved end residues are part of each CDR3. The D gene is left open where the match is weak.

j_gene | v_gene | d_gene | CDR3aa
TRBJ1-4 | TRBV25-1 | TRBD1 | CASSGRDRGRTNEKLFF
TRBJ2-3 | TRBV2 | . | CASATGPSTDTQYF
TRBJ1-3 | TRBV6-6 | TRBD1 | CASSYRTGSSGNTIYF
TRBJ1-2 | TRBV19 | TRBD1 | CASSPQTGGDYGYTF
TRBJ2-3 | TRBV2 | . | CASRGTQGGDTQYF
TRBJ2-1 | TRBV18 | . | CASSPGRNEQFF
TRBJ1-6 | TRBV4-1 | . | CASSQGVSSYNSPLHF
TRBJ2-1 | TRBV11-3 | . | CASSLRGEPPYNEQFF
TRBJ1-3 | TRBV6-1 | . | CASSLERGGNTIYF
TRBJ1-2 | TRBV28 | TRBD1 | CASRLRTGGAGYTF
. | TRBV28 | . | CASSLPILGVEQYF
TRBJ1-6 | TRBV5-8 | . | CASSALSSYNSPLHF
TRBJ2-7 | TRBV11-3 | TRBD1 | CASSRQGAGEEQYF
TRBJ2-5 | TRBV7-9 | . | CASTTLAIQETQYF
TRBJ2-3 | TRBV18 | . | CASSPRPVTDTQYF
TRBJ2-7 | TRBV7-2 | . | CASSSLGGRSYEQYF
TRBJ2-5 | TRBV5-4 | TRBD1 | CASSSTGTGETQYF
TRBJ1-4 | TRBV28 | . | CASSLTGDATNEKLFF
TRBJ1-5 | TRBV15 | TRBD1 | CATSSGQGRNQPQHF
TRBJ2-4 | TRBV29-1 | TRBD1 | CSGMGQETIQYF
TRBJ2-7 | TRBV5-4 | . | CASRLQGFSAYEQYF
TRBJ2-7 | TRBV21-1 | . | CASSKAAHRVEQYF
TRBJ1-5 | TRBV6-1 | TRBD1 | CASSVTGSAYSNQPQHF
TRBJ1-5 | TRBV28 | . | CAIGGGSGNQPQHF
TRBJ2-7 | TRBV10-1 | TRBD2 | CASSEPLAEVPPYEQYF
TRBJ2-7 | TRBV7-3 | . | CASSTISTGALSYEQYF
TRBJ2-1 | TRBV10-3 | TRBD2 | CAISAPTSGGGNEQFF
TRBJ2-3 | TRBV10-3 | . | CAISVGGYTDTQYF
. | TRBV7-9 | . | CASSRTGTSYEQYF